This T cell receptor beta chain was identified during a study of neoadjuvant anti-PD-1 for oral cavity cancer (dated by TCRdb to about 2021). Broadly, across the study: Before undergoing curative-intent surgical resection, most patients got three to four biweekly nivolumab doses at 3 mg/kg. Patients without progression received a fourth nivolumab dose around day 43 and underwent definitive surgical resection on days 50-56. Patients with complete response, partial response or stable disease by RECIST 1.1 were defined as responders, whereas patients with progression were defined as non-responders. The parent correlative cohort had 12 patients and a response rate of 25% to 35%. The research as a whole found: Higher pretreatment blood Treg/Th17 ratios correlated with higher pretreatment blood TCRbeta clonality and lower post-treatment tumor TCRbeta clonality. After neoadjuvant nivolumab, T cell clonality (Gini index) in PBMCs was significantly higher in non-responders than in responders. Only a few patients per response group were included in the TCR analyses, and larger cohorts for validation were called for by the authors.

The CDR3 measures 15 amino acids from cysteine to phenylalanine. CDR3 DNA only is kept here, 45 bases in frame from base 1. V loses 3 bases of germline sequence and J loses 4 bases, and the interval between the two ends is 16 bases. CDR1 and CDR2 are drawn from the germline V gene (reference sequence): SGHNT, YYREEE. With respect to this clone: The target of this receptor is not known. Qualities for individual bases were not recorded, and no much larger clone is one base off.

PBMC libraries used mostly approximately 500 ng of input genomic DNA for deep sequencing, with six replicates per sample. The immunoSEQ hsTCRbeta kit was used to prepare TCRbeta libraries, following the manufacturer's instructions. The completed libraries were mixed into a single pool at 3 nM, then sequenced with an Illumina NovaSeq 6000 S4 flow cell. The original pipeline was this. Raw data preprocessing and quality control were performed with the immunoSEQ Analyzer. The analysis was limited to productive rearrangements, and each clonotype was defined by a unique CDR3 amino acid sequence. Repertoire clonality was estimated as the Gini-Simpson index, which was calculated using the R package tcR. Gini indices were compared with Student's t test, and associations with tumor size change were assessed by Pearson correlation. TCRdb took this table from immuneACCESS and kept in-frame rearrangements with V and J called. Such tables lack part of the clones; where checked against another copy, unresolved V genes explain under half of the gap, and the rest is unexplained. The DNA was the basis for D and trimming; V, J and clone size are from that table. The sample includes about 14,000 clones, with just under 70% observed a single time. 3.2% of the sample is held by the ten biggest clonotypes.

Explained via the paper, the time point label denotes: after neoadjuvant nivolumab, at surgical resection. Patients had been newly diagnosed with stage II-IVA oral cavity squamous cell carcinoma, and no prior systemic or radiation treatment had been given to the patients. The cohort consisted of patients with HPV-negative, locally advanced oral cavity squamous cell carcinoma. Peripheral blood mononuclear cells were analyzed directly and were not maintained or expanded in culture. The samples were drawn from a longitudinal correlative study tied to a single-arm phase II trial testing neoadjuvant nivolumab in oral cavity squamous cell carcinoma. Subject-matched pre- and post-treatment PBMCs and tumors from three responders and three non-responders underwent genomic DNA-based TCRbeta sequencing. Peripheral blood mononuclear cells were collected once before nivolumab treatment and again after treatment, at the time of surgery. The Maxwell RSC DNA from Cells kit was used to isolate genomic DNA from PBMCs.

Here the chain combines TRBV5-4 and TRBJ1-2; no D gene is confidently identified. Sequencing was performed on PBMCs, taken after nivolumab (anti-PD-1) treatment. The receptor comes from a person between 35 and 79 years old with oral cavity squamous cell carcinoma. The CDR3 protein sequence reads: CASSSLTAVIYGYTF. The nucleotides read TGTGCCAGCAGCTCTCTGACGGCTGTGATCTATGGCTACACCTTC.